The next 4 T cell receptor beta chains were all read from a single sample in a study of radiotherapy plus CTLA-4 blockade in lung cancer. Only in-frame clones appear in the TCRdb table, and some are missing; sequencing was by immunoSEQ multiplex PCR. The table includes about 31,000 clones, less than 75% detected once. The specimen comprised peripheral blood, sampled from a patient treated with radiotherapy plus ipilimumab. These receptors came from a human donor with non-small cell lung cancer whose response to radiotherapy plus ipilimumab could not be evaluated.

This clone was seen a single time. The CDR3 is CASSRQGNYGYTF. The CDR3 DNA reads as TGTGCCAGCAGCCGACAGGGGAACTATGGCTACACCTTC. J is TRBJ1-2 and V is TRBV6-5, with 8 bases matching TRBD1. With 6 bases clipped from V and 2 bases from J, the junction kept 2 bases outside the gene matches. This CDR3 region has 13 residues. Per the germline V gene, CDR1 is MNHEY and CDR2 is SVGAGI.

The chain joins TRBV6-5 to TRBJ2-1; 7 bases are shared with TRBD1. There are 13 residues in the CDR3. The V gene's germline CDR1 is MNHEY and CDR2 SVGAGI. J gave up 4 bases and V 9 bases, and 6 bases lay outside the gene matches. As DNA, the CDR3 is TGTGCCAGTGCCGGGACAGCTTACAATGAGCAGTTCTTC. Residues: CASAGTAYNEQFF.

This clone has a handful of counts. The rearrangement uses TRBV11-2 and TRBJ2-1; 7 nucleotides line up with TRBD1. Germline CDR1 and CDR2: SGHAT and FQNNGV. The CDR3 is 15 residues long. With V trimmed by 5 bases and J by 7 bases, 11 bases remained unmatched. This chain's CDR3 is CASSPRQGYYNEQFF. For the CDR3, the DNA is TGTGCCAGCAGCCCCCGACAGGGTTACTATAATGAGCAGTTCTTC.

The chain couples TRBV18 to TRBJ1-5; 7 positions agree with TRBD1. Per the germline V gene, CDR1 is KGHSH and CDR2 is LQKENI. Trimming took 6 bases from V and 6 from J; bases not matched to a gene: 5. CDR3 length equals 13 residues. The CDR3 DNA follows: TGTGCCAGCTCGCAGGGGGGCGGTCAGCCCCAGCATTTT. This encodes CASSQGGGQPQHF.